This T cell receptor (beta chain) is drawn from a study of CD8 T cells in Susac syndrome. Trimming shortened V by 8 bases and J by 10 bases, and 17 bases separated the two germline ends. This CDR3 contains 12 residues. Germline V gives CDR1 MNHEY, CDR2 SVGEGT. CD8+ and CD4+ T cells circulating in blood were sequenced for TCR beta. TEMRA cells were FACS-enriched, with CD8+ and CD4+ T cells isolated negatively. Reverse transcription of about 0.5 to 1 ug RNA used random hexamers. Amplification of TCR beta CDR3 was carried out by immunoSEQ multiplex PCR, which covered 54 Vbeta and 13 Jbeta segments. TCRdb processed the immunoSEQ multiplex PCR reads anew with MiXCR; each CDR3 protein has one entry. The table lists around 180,000 distinct CDR3 sequences, approximately 95% of them singletons, with less than 0.2% in the top ten.

The origin of this receptor is a human donor with multiple sclerosis. The gene calls are TRBV6-2 or TRBV6-3 and TRBJ1-1; D is unclear. The sample comprised CD8+ T cells from PBMCs. This CDR3 is CASGIHAARAFF. For the CDR3, the DNA is TGTGCCAGCGGAATCCATGCGGCAAGAGCTTTCTTT.